The clone carrying this T cell receptor (beta chain) was seen many times. Antigen: not known. These data come from a study of T cells after yellow fever vaccination. General study findings and limits: By day 5 rather than day 15, the secondary response had peaked, though it was weaker. Reappearance after the booster was seen for most primary-vaccination clones, at more than 95% CD4 and 80% to 90% CD8.

The CDR3 is 11 amino acids. Trimming removed 0 bases at V and 4 bases at J, with 1 base between. CDR1 and CDR2 (germline): GTSNPN, SVGIG (reference sequence). TCRdb analysed the 5' RACE reads with MiXCR anew, one entry per CDR3 protein. The table has 250,000 or so distinct CDR3 sequences, around 6.7% seen once. This rearrangement joins TRBV30 to TRBJ2-1; no definite D call. This receptor was taken from a man younger than 40 who received the YFV17D yellow fever vaccine. The sequencing used CD4+ T cells sorted from PBMCs, collected on the day of the yellow fever booster vaccination. This CDR3 is CAWSVYNEQFF. The DNA for the CDR3 is TGTGCCTGGAGTGTATACAATGAGCAGTTCTTC.